The 2 T cell receptor beta chains presented below share a single source sample, sequenced in a study of vaccination effects on CD4 cells after COVID-19. Before sequencing, viral peptide pools were used by the ViraFEST assay to expand antigen-specific CD4+ T cells. Isolation of CD4+ T cells took place after about ten days of culture. Documented for the person is a PCR-confirmed SARS-CoV-2 infection occurring between March and December 2020. Clones were read by immunoSEQ multiplex PCR, and TCRdb kept only the in-frame ones, dropping some. The sample shows tens of thousands of clones, 75% to 85% of them seen only once. Their antigen targets remain unknown. Material: CD4+ T cells from PBMCs cultured with a peptide pool, obtained before COVID-19 vaccination. The receptors derive from a human donor who had a prior SARS-CoV-2 infection.

This chain connects TRBV3-1 (or the pseudogene TRBV3-2) to TRBJ1-3; D is unresolved. CDR1 is LGHDT and CDR2 is YNNKEL in the germline V gene (reference sequence). V lost 2 bases, J lost 4 bases, and 15 bases lay in between. This CDR3 has 16 residues. The CDR3, as DNA: TGTGCCAGCAGCCAAAATATTAGGCAGGACGGAAACACCATATATTTT. It translates to CASSQNIRQDGNTIYF.

The chain combines TRBV5-8 with TRBJ2-5; 9 bases line up with TRBD1. CDR1 is SGHTS and CDR2 is YDEGEE in the germline V gene. Trimming removed 3 bases from V and 2 bases from J; junction bases left unmatched: 11. The CDR3 covers 17 residues. CDR3 coding DNA: TGTGCCAGCAGCTCGCCGGGACAGGGACCAAAACAAGAGACCCAGTACTTC. This sequence encodes CASSSPGQGPKQETQYF.